The 8 T cell receptor beta chains below come from one sample, sequenced in a study of T cell responses to AZD1222 COVID-19 vaccine. Sequencing used immunoSEQ multiplex PCR; TCRdb keeps in-frame clones, though not all of them. The sample contains about 130,000 clones, just over 85% of which appear only once. The sequencing here drew on peripheral blood, taken on day 0 of AZD1222 vaccination. The receptors were gathered from an adult in good health.

V usage is TRBV6-5 and J usage is TRBJ1-2; TRBD1 matches at 7 bases. CDR3 size: 12 residues. The junction had 5 bases not matched to a gene; V was cut back by 5 bases and J by 8 bases. Germline CDR1 MNHEY, CDR2 SVGAGI. This CDR3 is CASSRDSGGYTF. The CDR3 DNA reads as TGTGCCAGCAGTAGGGACAGCGGAGGCTACACCTTC.

The CDR3 DNA is TGTGCCAGTAGCGACAGGGACAGCTACGAGCAGTACTTC. It codes for CASSDRDSYEQYF. The gene calls are TRBV19 and TRBJ2-7; TRBD1 agrees at 7 bases. The CDR3 spans 13 residues. The V gene end was trimmed by 6 bases and the J gene end by 3 bases; junction bases not matched to a gene: 5. Germline V gene sequence: CDR1 LNHDA, CDR2 SQIVND (reference sequence).

The gene calls are TRBV28 and TRBJ1-6; D possibly corresponds to TRBD1 (6 bases). The V gene's germline CDR1 is MDHEN and CDR2 SYDVKM. V was pared by 6 bases and J by 1 base, with 19 bases between. The CDR3 length is 18 residues. CDR3 region: CASSPGGGGRSYNSPLHF. The CDR3 nucleotides are TGTGCCAGCAGCCCCGGGGGTGGGGGCCGTTCCTATAATTCACCCCTCCACTTT.

This chain uses TRBV24-1 with TRBJ1-1; D gene unclear. The germline V gene has CDR1 KGHDR and CDR2 SFDVKD. The V gene lost 7 bases and the J gene lost 4 bases, with 15 bases spanning the gap. The CDR3 contains 14 residues. The CDR3 here is CATRDGGSGTEAFF. The CDR3 DNA is TGTGCCACCAGAGACGGTGGTAGTGGCACTGAAGCTTTCTTT.

The rearrangement links TRBV19 to TRBJ2-1, with 7 bases identical to TRBD1. The V gene's germline CDR1 is LNHDA and CDR2 SQIVND (reference sequence). The CDR3 totals 15 residues. With 0 bases clipped from V and 9 bases from J, the junction kept 8 bases outside the gene matches. The CDR3 region is CASSIDRQGGGEQFF. The DNA of the CDR3 is TGTGCCAGTAGTATAGATCGTCAAGGGGGCGGTGAGCAGTTCTTC.

This sequence joins TRBV27 and TRBJ2-7; TRBD1 agrees at 9 bases. The CDR3 contains 14 residues. Per the germline V gene, CDR1 is MNHEY and CDR2 is SMNVEV (reference sequence). Trimming cost V 5 bases and J 5 bases; bases outside gene matches: 7. CDR3 region: CASSADRGTDEQYF. The CDR3 region has the DNA TGTGCCAGCAGTGCCGACAGGGGGACGGACGAGCAGTACTTC.

V usage is TRBV13 and J usage is TRBJ2-7, with D possibly being TRBD2 (6 bases). CDR1 and CDR2 (germline): PRHDT, FYEKMQ (reference sequence). Trimming cost V 3 bases and J 7 bases, with 13 bases left between them. This CDR3 contains 13 residues. The CDR3 nucleotides read TGTGCCAGCAGCTTGATCGGGGGTCGAGAGCAGTACTTC. Translated, it gives CASSLIGGREQYF. Together with reference TRBV13 and TRBJ2-7, the CDR3 gives the full variable domain: AAGVIQSPRHLIKEKRETATLKCYPIPRHDTVYWYQQGPGQDPQFLISFYEKMQSDKGSIPDRFSAQQFSDYHSELNMSSLELGDSALYFCASSLIGGREQYFGPGTRLTVT.

This clone was counted once. The V gene is TRBV5-1, the J gene TRBJ1-5; D is unresolved. The CDR3 covers 15 residues. Trimming took off 0 bases at V and 3 bases at J, with 10 bases between the two ends. Germline V gives CDR1 SGHRS, CDR2 YFSETQ. The chain's CDR3 is CASSLEGLNNQPQHF. CDR3 coding DNA: TGCGCCAGCAGCTTGGAAGGGCTGAACAATCAGCCCCAGCATTTT. Using reference TRBV5-1 and TRBJ1-5 for the parts outside the CDR3, the full variable domain is KAGVTQTPRYLIKTRGQQVTLSCSPISGHRSVSWYQQTPGQGLQFLFEYFSETQRNKGNFPGRFSGRQFSNSRSEMNVSTLELGDSALYLCASSLEGLNNQPQHFGDGTRLSIL.